A single sample gave rise to the 15 T cell receptor beta chains below, sequenced in a study of beta chain features in type 1 diabetes. Whole-study results and caveats: There was a moderate but significant shortening of TCRB CDR3s in all four CD4+ subsets of Type 1 diabetes patients.

Their cognate antigens are unknown. Since all of the isolated RNA was reverse transcribed, expressed TCRB transcripts were what got sequenced. The data were produced by immunoSEQ multiplex PCR, yet TCRdb's version contains in-frame clones alone and is incomplete. The top ten hold 2% to 2.5% of the sample, which has approximately 44,000 clones, approximately 70% seen once. The sample comprised Tregs from blood. Receptors were obtained from a woman aged 18-29 years with type 1 diabetes.

This clone is medium-sized in the sample. J is TRBJ2-1 and V is TRBV18; D is unresolved. The length of the CDR3 is 12 residues. V shed 3 bases and J shed 7 bases, with 7 bases lying between them. The germline V gene encodes CDR1 KGHSH and CDR2 LQKENI. The chain's CDR3 is CASSPPGNEQFF. CDR3 in DNA: TGTGCCAGCTCACCGCCCGGGAATGAGCAGTTCTTC.

The chain has TRBV7-9 and TRBJ2-1; 12 bases line up with TRBD2. CDR1 SEHNR and CDR2 FQNEAQ come from the germline V gene (reference sequence). V was clipped by 6 bases and J by 12 bases; unmatched bases: 12. The CDR3 is made up of 15 amino acids. The CDR3 coding sequence is TGTGCCAGCAGTACCGGACTAGCGGGGATTGGGGGGCAGTTCTTC. Its translation: CASSTGLAGIGGQFF.

This clone was seen just once. J is TRBJ2-5 and V is TRBV10-1; perhaps TRBD2 as D (6 bases). Germline V gene lookup returns CDR1 WNHNN and CDR2 SYGVQD (reference sequence). Trimming took off 0 bases at V and 3 bases at J, with 8 bases between the two ends. This CDR3 is 14 amino acids long. Here the CDR3 DNA reads TGCGCCAGCAGTGAGTCTAGCGGCAAAGAGACCCAGTACTTC. Translating gives CASSESSGKETQYF.

The chain employs TRBV10-1 and TRBJ2-5; a possible D gene is TRBD2 (6 bases). This CDR3 has 12 amino acids. Trimming removed 7 bases at V and 3 bases at J, with 9 bases between. CDR1 and CDR2 from the germline V gene are WNHNN and SYGVQD (reference sequence). CDR3 sequence: CASIEREETQYF. CDR3 sequence (DNA): TGCGCCAGCATCGAGCGGGAAGAGACCCAGTACTTC.

The CDR3 spells CASSKQTGGDYGYTF. Here the CDR3 DNA reads TGTGCCAGCAGCAAACAAACAGGGGGCGACTATGGCTACACCTTC. The V gene is TRBV7-3, the J gene TRBJ1-2, with 9 positions matching TRBD1. Germline CDR1 and CDR2: SGHTA and FQGTGA. The junction had 7 bases not matched to a gene; V was cut back by 5 bases and J by 3 bases. The CDR3 sequence is 15 residues long.

This clone was detected a few times. The chain combines TRBV28 with TRBJ1-4; no definite D call. CDR1 is MDHEN and CDR2 is SYDVKM in the germline V gene. The CDR3 is made up of 19 amino acids. Deletions cut 5 bases from V and 9 bases from J, with 31 bases between. CDR3 amino acids: CASSPRAIPTSGRRKKLFF. The DNA of the CDR3 is TGTGCCAGCAGTCCCCGGGCCATCCCGACCAGCGGGCGGCGGAAAAAACTGTTTTTT.

The V call is TRBV5-8, the J call TRBJ1-6, with D tentatively TRBD1 (5 bases). Germline V gives CDR1 SGHTS, CDR2 YDEGEE. The CDR3 has 14 amino acids. V was trimmed by 0 bases and J by 9 bases, leaving 10 bases between them. CDR3 DNA: TGTGCCAGCAGCTTGGCTTCGGGGGTTTCACCCCTCCACTTT. Protein sequence: CASSLASGVSPLHF.

The chain has TRBV5-1 and TRBJ2-5; tentative D call: TRBD2 (6 bases). The CDR3 extends over 13 amino acids. Germline CDR1 reads SGHRS; CDR2 reads YFSETQ. Trimming cost V 4 bases and J 5 bases, with 12 bases left between them. CDR3 bases: TGCGCCAGCAGCGGGGGAGGAAGGGAGACCCAGTACTTC. This sequence encodes CASSGGGRETQYF. Variable domain in full (rest from reference TRBV5-1 and TRBJ2-5): KAGVTQTPRYLIKTRGQQVTLSCSPISGHRSVSWYQQTPGQGLQFLFEYFSETQRNKGNFPGRFSGRQFSNSRSEMNVSTLELGDSALYLCASSGGGRETQYFGPGTRLLVL.

This chain links TRBV4-2 with TRBJ2-2; D is perhaps TRBD2 (6 bases). The CDR3 runs 16 residues. V was pared by 1 base and J by 3 bases, with 12 bases between. Germline V gives CDR1 LGHNA, CDR2 YNFKEQ. CDR3 region: CASSQVGGSDTGELFF. DNA of the CDR3: TGTGCCAGCAGCCAAGTCGGGGGATCAGACACCGGGGAGCTGTTTTTT.

The chain is built from TRBV2 and TRBJ2-7; 9 bases fit TRBD1. The V and J ends lost 8 bases and 2 bases, in that order; junction bases with no gene match: 1. CDR1 SNHLY and CDR2 FYNNEI come from the germline V gene. The CDR3 contains 12 residues. The CDR3 here is CASHRGPYEQYF. As DNA, the CDR3 is TGTGCCAGCCACAGGGGGCCCTACGAGCAGTACTTC. The full variable domain, its missing parts supplied by reference TRBV2 and TRBJ2-7, is EPEVTQTPSHQVTQMGQEVILRCVPISNHLYFYWYRQILGQKVEFLVSFYNNEISEKSEIFDDQFSVERPDGSNFTLKIRSTKLEDSAMYFCASHRGPYEQYFGPGTRLTVT.

V and J are TRBV6-5 and TRBJ2-7; tentative D call: TRBD2 (5 bases). The germline gives CDR1 MNHEY, CDR2 SVGAGI. Trimming took 6 bases from V and 2 from J, leaving 14 bases between them. The CDR3 covers 14 residues. The CDR3 DNA reads TGTGCCAGCAGAACCACCGGGGTCACCTACGAGCAGTACTTC. It yields the protein CASRTTGVTYEQYF.

CDR3 DNA: TGTGCTAGTTCTGGAGGGGCGGGTCTCTGGGTTTACGAGCAGTACTTC. Protein sequence: CASSGGAGLWVYEQYF. This sequence joins TRBV12-5 and TRBJ2-7; weak D call: TRBD2 (6 bases). This CDR3 is 16 amino acids long. V was shortened by 8 bases and J by 4 bases, with 24 bases between the two germline ends. In germline, CDR1 is LGHNT, CDR2 FRNRAP.

This clone was detected once. The rearrangement joins TRBV15 to TRBJ2-7, with a weak D call TRBD2 (6 bases). Trimming took off 4 bases at V and 3 bases at J, with 19 bases between the two ends. This CDR3 comprises 16 residues. The germline V gene encodes CDR1 LNHNV and CDR2 YYDKDF (reference sequence). CDR3 in DNA: TGTGCCACCAGCACGACTAGTAGAGCAACCCTCTACGAGCAGTACTTC. Its protein product is CATSTTSRATLYEQYF.

The J gene is TRBJ2-7, the V gene TRBV5-1, with D unresolved. The V end lost 1 base, the J end lost 7 bases, and 9 bases lay between the germline ends. The germline V gene encodes CDR1 SGHRS and CDR2 YFSETQ. The CDR3 sequence is 12 residues long. The CDR3 loop reads CASSLSEWEQYF. In DNA, the CDR3 is TGCGCCAGCAGCTTGAGCGAGTGGGAGCAGTACTTC. Complete variable domain (other parts from reference TRBV5-1 and TRBJ2-7): KAGVTQTPRYLIKTRGQQVTLSCSPISGHRSVSWYQQTPGQGLQFLFEYFSETQRNKGNFPGRFSGRQFSNSRSEMNVSTLELGDSALYLCASSLSEWEQYFGPGTRLTVT.

In its sample, this clone was seen a few times. This sequence joins TRBV28 and TRBJ1-2; 7 nucleotides agree with TRBD1. This CDR3 has 13 residues. Germline V gene sequence: CDR1 MDHEN, CDR2 SYDVKM. With 4 bases clipped from V and 8 bases from J, the junction kept 7 bases outside the gene matches. In DNA form, the CDR3 reads TGTGCCAGCAGTTCAGGGGGAACATGGGGCTACACCTTC. This translates into CASSSGGTWGYTF.